Listed here are 25 T cell receptor beta chains from one sample, sequenced in a study of blood T cells in healthy people across ages. A sample-barcoded 5' primer and a J-beta primer mix were used in a second PCR of roughly 7 to 12 cycles. MiXCR, run by TCRdb on the 5' RACE reads, gives a single entry per CDR3 protein. The data contain 800,000 or so distinct CDR3 sequences, 46% of them seen just once; the ten biggest clones take up about a sixth. Specimen: blood. These receptors all stem from a man older than 75 in good health.

The chain couples TRBV18 to TRBJ2-5, with 8 bases identical to TRBD2. Per the germline V gene, CDR1 is KGHSH and CDR2 is LQKENI. The CDR3 totals 15 residues. The ends lost 1 base at V and 3 bases at J; junction bases unmatched: 4. This CDR3 is CASSPLAGLEETQYF. CDR3 nucleotide sequence: TGTGCCAGCTCACCACTAGCGGGACTGGAAGAGACCCAGTACTTC.

The chain links TRBV7-3 to TRBJ2-3; TRBD2 is a possible D gene (6 bases). Germline V gene lookup returns CDR1 SGHTA and CDR2 FQGTGA. This CDR3 is 15 amino acids long. The V end was cut by 5 bases, the J end by 4 bases, with 16 bases between. The CDR3 here is CASSQQGRRADTQYF. The CDR3 bases are TGTGCCAGCAGCCAACAAGGACGGAGGGCAGATACGCAGTATTTT.

This chain uses TRBV5-1 with TRBJ2-1, with 12 bases matching TRBD2. In germline, CDR1 is SGHRS, CDR2 YFSETQ. The V segment lost 0 bases and the J segment 9 bases; nucleotides outside the gene matches: 10. The CDR3 runs 17 residues. The CDR3: CASSLAASGRAESEQFF. The CDR3 DNA sequence: TGCGCCAGCAGCTTGGCGGCTAGCGGGAGGGCCGAGAGTGAGCAGTTCTTC.

This clonotype was detected a few times. V is TRBV7-2 and J is TRBJ2-3, with TRBD2 matching over 11 bases. The junction had 10 bases not matched to a gene; V was cut back by 4 bases and J by 7 bases. The length of the CDR3 is 16 residues. Looked up from germline, CDR1 is SGHTA and CDR2 is FQGNSA. The chain's CDR3 is CASSSVAGGPLNTQYF. In DNA form, the CDR3 reads TGTGCCAGCAGCTCCGTAGCGGGAGGGCCTTTAAATACGCAGTATTTT.

This clonotype was counted between two and nine times. This chain uses TRBV28 with TRBJ2-7; TRBD2 matches 10 bases. Germline loops: CDR1 MDHEN, CDR2 SYDVKM. J gave up 5 bases and V 6 bases, and 7 bases lay outside the gene matches. This CDR3 is built from 14 residues. CDR3 sequence reads: CASRASGRGHEQYF. For the CDR3, the DNA is TGTGCCAGCAGGGCGAGCGGGAGGGGCCACGAGCAGTACTTC.

This sequence joins TRBV12-3 or TRBV12-4 and TRBJ1-1, with 7 nucleotides matching TRBD1. V was clipped by 6 bases and J by 4 bases; unmatched bases: 8. There are 14 residues in the CDR3. The CDR3 coding sequence is TGTGCCAGCAGGGTGACAGGGAGGGGCACTGAAGCTTTCTTT. Translated, it gives CASRVTGRGTEAFF.

The chain uses TRBV6-1 and TRBJ1-5, with a weak D call TRBD1 (5 bases). Germline lookup yields CDR1 MNHNS and CDR2 SASEGT. The CDR3 is 16 residues long. Trimming stripped 7 bases from V and 6 bases from J, with 22 bases between. CDR3 in amino acids: CASKYRGPLGSQPQHF. The CDR3 coding sequence is TGTGCCAGCAAGTACCGGGGACCGCTAGGCAGTCAGCCCCAGCATTTT.

As regards this clonotype: One end of the junction is discordant with germline, which a read error may explain. The V gene is TRBV14, the J gene TRBJ2-7; 9 bases map to TRBD2. There are 16 residues in the CDR3. From germline, CDR1 is SGHDN and CDR2 FVKESK. CDR3: CVSSVLTSGRSYEQYF. For the CDR3, the DNA is TGTGTCAGCAGCGTACTGACTAGCGGACGATCCTACGAGCAGTACTTC.

In this sample, this clonotype turned up many times. This chain links TRBV7-9 with TRBJ2-7; 13 bases line up with TRBD2. V lost 7 bases and J lost 5; bases outside the gene matches: 11. Germline V gives CDR1 SEHNR, CDR2 FQNEAQ (reference sequence). The CDR3 is made up of 16 amino acids. CDR3 amino acids: CASTRTSGSFSNEQYF. In DNA, the CDR3 is TGTGCCAGCACCCGGACTAGCGGGAGTTTCTCGAACGAGCAGTACTTC. The full variable domain, its missing parts supplied by reference TRBV7-9 and TRBJ2-7, is DTGVSQNPRHKITKRGQNVTFRCDPISEHNRLYWYRQTLGQGPEFLTYFQNEAQLEKSRLLSDRFSAERPKGSFSTLEIQRTEQGDSAMYLCASTRTSGSFSNEQYFGPGTRLTVT.

This clonotype was seen only a few times. The rearrangement links TRBV5-4 to TRBJ2-3, with D maybe TRBD1 (5 bases). Trimming cost V 6 bases and J 3 bases, with 20 bases left between them. Germline values: CDR1 SGHNT, CDR2 YYREEE (reference sequence). The CDR3 consists of 16 residues. The CDR3 DNA follows: TGTGCCAGCACTAACCCTGGCAGGGAAGGAACAGATACGCAGTATTTT. Amino acids: CASTNPGREGTDTQYF. The full variable domain, in which reference TRBV5-4 and TRBJ2-3 provide the parts outside the CDR3, is ETGVTQSPTHLIKTRGQQVTLRCSSQSGHNTVSWYQQALGQGPQFIFQYYREEENGRGNFPPRFSGLQFPNYSSELNVNALELDDSALYLCASTNPGREGTDTQYFGPGTRLTVL.

The chain couples TRBV5-8 to TRBJ2-6; no definite D call. CDR3 length: 13 amino acids. Germline assignment: CDR1 SGHTS and CDR2 YDEGEE. V lost 7 bases, J lost 4 bases, and 9 bases lay in between. CDR3 loop: CASRVSGANVLTF. The CDR3, as DNA: TGTGCCAGCCGTGTCTCGGGGGCCAACGTCCTGACTTTC. The full variable domain, its missing parts supplied by reference TRBV5-8 and TRBJ2-6, is EAGVTQSPTHLIKTRGQQATLRCSPISGHTSVYWYQQALGLGLQFLLWYDEGEERNRGNFPPRFSGRQFPNYSSELNVNALELEDSALYLCASRVSGANVLTFGAGSRLTVL.

The V gene is TRBV15, the J gene TRBJ2-6; D unclear. CDR1 and CDR2 from the germline V gene are LNHNV and YYDKDF (reference sequence). V gave up 7 bases and J gave up 0 bases, with 10 bases separating them. There are 15 residues in the CDR3. The CDR3 bases are TGTGCCACCACCCTATTAATCTCTGGGGCCAACGTCCTGACTTTC. It yields the protein CATTLLISGANVLTF.

J is TRBJ2-1 and V is TRBV24-1, with 14 bases aligning to TRBD2. This CDR3 is 15 amino acids long. V lost 7 bases, J lost 10 bases, and 8 bases stayed unmatched. CDR1 and CDR2 from the germline V gene are KGHDR and SFDVKD. The CDR3 coding sequence is TGTGCCACCAGCCCCGGGACTAGCGGGAGTAGCGAGCAGTTCTTC. Translation gives CATSPGTSGSSEQFF.

The chain joins TRBV7-3 to TRBJ2-1; D possibly corresponds to TRBD2 (6 bases). Germline lookup yields CDR1 SGHTA and CDR2 FQGTGA. V shed 2 bases and J shed 6 bases, with 23 bases lying between them. This CDR3 has 18 amino acids. CDR3: CASSLSGTGGTRGNEQFF. CDR3 DNA sequence: TGTGCCAGCAGCTTATCCGGGACTGGCGGGACCCGGGGCAATGAGCAGTTCTTC.

This sequence joins TRBV7-9 and TRBJ2-6, with a tentative D call TRBD1 (7 bases). The V gene lost 3 bases and the J gene lost 1 base, with 22 bases spanning the gap. The CDR3 runs to 20 residues. CDR1 SEHNR and CDR2 FQNEAQ come from the germline V gene (reference sequence). The CDR3 DNA follows: TGTGCCAGCAGCTTGGGGGCCGGAGGGACAGTTTTATCTGGGGCCAACGTCCTGACTTTC. It translates to CASSLGAGGTVLSGANVLTF. Looking up the rest from reference TRBV7-9 and TRBJ2-6 gives the full variable domain: DTGVSQNPRHKITKRGQNVTFRCDPISEHNRLYWYRQTLGQGPEFLTYFQNEAQLEKSRLLSDRFSAERPKGSFSTLEIQRTEQGDSAMYLCASSLGAGGTVLSGANVLTFGAGSRLTVL.

This chain uses TRBV3-1 with TRBJ1-2; D remains unclear. V lost 6 bases and J lost 0, with 8 bases in between. Germline-derived CDR1 and CDR2 are LGHDT and YNNKEL (reference sequence). CDR3 length: 13 amino acids. The chain's CDR3 is CASRLSTNYGYTF. The CDR3 DNA sequence: TGTGCCAGCAGACTCAGTACTAACTATGGCTACACCTTC.

Ten or more counts support this clonotype. The chain has TRBV7-2 and TRBJ2-7; D remains ambiguous. The germline V and J ends were trimmed by 5 bases and 3 bases, with 14 bases remaining between them. CDR1 is SGHTA, CDR2 FQGNSA, per germline. This CDR3 has 14 amino acids. CDR3 loop: CASSPRLVGYEQYF. Written as DNA, the CDR3 is TGTGCCAGCAGCCCTAGGTTGGTCGGCTACGAGCAGTACTTC.

This sequence joins TRBV28 and TRBJ1-1; D remains ambiguous. From germline, CDR1 is MDHEN and CDR2 SYDVKM. Deletions cut 3 bases from V and 1 base from J, with 9 bases between. This CDR3 has 14 amino acids. The DNA of the CDR3 is TGTGCCAGCAGTTTTCTGCGGGGGAACACTGAAGCTTTCTTT. Its protein product is CASSFLRGNTEAFF.

The gene calls are TRBV12-3 or TRBV12-4 and TRBJ2-5, with 8 bases lining up with TRBD1. The last part of the DNA fits TRBJ2-7 better; the J call may be wrong. The CDR3 covers 15 residues. CDR3 sequence: CASSLRGQGAYEQYF. CDR3 DNA sequence: TGTGCCAGCAGTTTGAGGGGCCAGGGGGCGTACGAGCAGTACTTC.

This clonotype was found many times. The chain uses TRBV12-3 or TRBV12-4 and TRBJ2-7, with D possibly matching TRBD1 (5 bases). V lost 4 bases to trimming and J lost 2 bases, with 18 bases between them. The length of the CDR3 is 16 residues. The CDR3, as DNA: TGTGCCAGCAGTTGGTCTGTGGACATAGCACCCTACGAGCAGTACTTC. Amino acid sequence: CASSWSVDIAPYEQYF.

The rearrangement uses TRBV28 and TRBJ2-7; D uncertain. The CDR3 extends over 13 amino acids. The germline V gene encodes CDR1 MDHEN and CDR2 SYDVKM. Trimming cost V 7 bases and J 3 bases, with 13 bases left between them. CDR3 nucleotides: TGTGCCAGCAAGCTCGATAGGGTCTACGAGCAGTACTTC. It translates to CASKLDRVYEQYF.

This clonotype has a count of ten or more. The chain uses TRBV30 and TRBJ2-1, with TRBD2 matching over 8 bases. Germline assignment: CDR1 GTSNPN and CDR2 SVGIG (reference sequence). The V segment lost 5 bases and the J segment 7 bases; nucleotides outside the gene matches: 7. This CDR3 has 13 residues. The CDR3 is CAWGAGGGNEQFF. As DNA, the CDR3 is TGTGCCTGGGGTGCGGGAGGTGGGAATGAGCAGTTCTTC. Full variable domain (rest looked up from reference TRBV30 and TRBJ2-1): SQTIHQWPATLVQPVGSPLSLECTVEGTSNPNLYWYRQAAGRGLQLLFYSVGIGQISSEVPQNLSASRPQDRQFILSSKKLLLSDSGFYLCAWGAGGGNEQFFGPGTRLTVL.

The sample holds a few counts of this clonotype. The chain uses TRBV2 and TRBJ1-2; 12 bases are a match to TRBD1. This CDR3 contains 16 residues. V shed 6 bases, J shed 7 bases, and the junction held 12 bases outside the gene matches. In germline, CDR1 is SNHLY, CDR2 FYNNEI. CDR3 bases: TGTGCCAGCAGGGGAAGGGACAGGGGGCGCGAAAGTGGCTACACCTTC. It encodes CASRGRDRGRESGYTF.

The gene calls are TRBV5-6 and TRBJ2-1; no definite D call. The CDR3 loop spans 14 amino acids. Germline CDR1 and CDR2: SGHDT and YYEEEE. V lost 3 bases to trimming and J lost 5 bases, with 12 bases between them. The CDR3 nucleotides are TGTGCCAGCAGCTCCTGGGTCCACGACAATGAGCAGTTCTTC. This sequence encodes CASSSWVHDNEQFF.

There are a few counts of this clonotype. The chain uses TRBV18 and TRBJ2-5; D ambiguous. The CDR3 spans 13 residues. Germline CDR1 KGHSH, CDR2 LQKENI. V shed 3 bases and J shed 4 bases, with 9 bases lying between them. The CDR3 nucleotides read TGTGCCAGCTCACCCCGACAACTAGAGACCCAGTACTTC. This translates into CASSPRQLETQYF. Together with reference TRBV18 and TRBJ2-5, the CDR3 gives the full variable domain: NAGVMQNPRHLVRRRGQEARLRCSPMKGHSHVYWYRQLPEEGLKFMVYLQKENIIDESGMPKERFSAEFPKEGPSILRIQQVVRGDSAAYFCASSPRQLETQYFGPGTRLLVL.